A selection of T cell receptor beta chains follows, all from one sample in a study of blood T cells in healthy people across ages. TCRdb re-called the 5' RACE reads through MiXCR, storing one row per CDR3 protein. The repertoire holds approximately 940,000 distinct CDR3 sequences, with around 48% as singletons. Source material: blood. The receptors were sampled from a man in his thirties or forties in good health. CDR3s include the opening cysteine and the closing phenylalanine or tryptophan. A D gene is named only where the DNA matches it firmly. Not every row has a clone size; where given, it reads once, few, many or a size class.

d_gene: NA
abundance: NA
v_gene: TRBV25-1
j_gene: TRBJ2-1
CDR3aa: CASSDNWASYNEQFF
CDR3nt: TGTGCCAGCAGTGATAACTGGGCTTCCTACAATGAGCAGTTCTTC

d_gene: NA
abundance: many
v_gene: TRBV7-2
j_gene: TRBJ2-5
CDR3aa: CASSLGPRSGRPWETQYF
CDR3nt: TGTGCCAGCAGCTTAGGCCCCCGTTCGGGACGTCCGTGGGAGACCCAGTACTTC

d_gene: TRBD1
abundance: NA
v_gene: TRBV2
j_gene: TRBJ2-2
CDR3aa: CASSDGQGANTGELFF
CDR3nt: TGTGCCAGCAGTGACGGACAGGGTGCGAACACCGGGGAGCTGTTTTTT

d_gene: NA
abundance: NA
v_gene: TRBV9
j_gene: TRBJ2-3
CDR3aa: CASSVSGAGSQYF
CDR3nt: TGTGCCAGCAGCGTCTCAGGGGCTGGGTCGCAGTATTTT

d_gene: NA
abundance: NA
v_gene: TRBV4-2
j_gene: TRBJ1-1
CDR3aa: CASSQDPSGYEAFF
CDR3nt: TGTGCCAGCAGCCAAGACCCCAGCGGGTATGAAGCTTTCTTT

d_gene: TRBD2
abundance: once
v_gene: TRBV6-1
j_gene: TRBJ2-5
CDR3aa: CASLEAPPPGLAEQETQYF
CDR3nt: TGTGCCAGCCTGGAAGCCCCCCCACCGGGACTAGCGGAGCAAGAGACCCAGTACTTC

d_gene: NA
abundance: NA
v_gene: TRBV6-5
j_gene: TRBJ1-1
CDR3aa: CACSPGDREAFF
CDR3nt: TGTGCCTGCAGCCCCGGCGACCGTGAAGCTTTCTTT

d_gene: NA
abundance: few
v_gene: TRBV9
j_gene: TRBJ2-1
CDR3aa: CVSSVAGASYNEQFF
CDR3nt: TGTGTCAGCAGCGTAGCTGGGGCGTCCTACAATGAGCAGTTCTTC

d_gene: TRBD2
abundance: few
v_gene: TRBV4-2
j_gene: TRBJ2-3
CDR3aa: CASSHGQTSGGEGDTQYF
CDR3nt: TGTGCCAGCAGCCATGGGCAGACTAGCGGGGGTGAGGGAGATACGCAGTATTTT

d_gene: NA
abundance: NA
v_gene: TRBV7-9
j_gene: TRBJ2-5
CDR3aa: CASSLARLVVGRETQYF
CDR3nt: TGTGCCAGCAGCTTAGCTAGACTAGTAGTTGGTCGGGAGACCCAGTACTTC

d_gene: TRBD2
abundance: NA
v_gene: TRBV9
j_gene: TRBJ2-1
CDR3aa: CASSGAGGPSEQFF
CDR3nt: TGTGCCAGCAGCGGAGCGGGGGGGCCAAGTGAGCAGTTCTTC

d_gene: TRBD1
abundance: NA
v_gene: TRBV20-1
j_gene: TRBJ2-2
CDR3aa: CSAQSDRALNTGELFF
CDR3nt: TGCAGTGCGCAATCGGACAGGGCTCTGAACACCGGGGAGCTGTTTTTT

d_gene: TRBD2
abundance: NA
v_gene: TRBV6-2/TRBV6-3
j_gene: TRBJ2-1
CDR3aa: CASSDGGAGYNEQFF
CDR3nt: TGTGCCAGCAGTGACGGGGGGGCCGGGTACAATGAGCAGTTCTTC

d_gene: NA
abundance: NA
v_gene: TRBV12-3/TRBV12-4
j_gene: TRBJ2-1
CDR3aa: CASSFRRLVGNEQFF
CDR3nt: TGTGCCAGCAGTTTTAGGCGACTAGTTGGCAATGAGCAGTTCTTC

d_gene: TRBD2
abundance: NA
v_gene: TRBV9
j_gene: TRBJ2-5
CDR3aa: CASNIGTSGGGETQYF
CDR3nt: TGTGCCAGCAACATCGGGACTAGCGGGGGTGGGGAGACCCAGTACTTC

d_gene: NA
abundance: NA
v_gene: TRBV20-1
j_gene: TRBJ1-5
CDR3aa: CSASKDSSNQPQHF
CDR3nt: TGCAGTGCATCGAAGGACTCTAGCAATCAGCCCCAGCATTTT

d_gene: TRBD2
abundance: NA
v_gene: TRBV4-2
j_gene: TRBJ2-2
CDR3aa: CASSQASGGRNTGELFF
CDR3nt: TGTGCCAGCAGCCAAGCTAGCGGGGGGCGGAACACCGGGGAGCTGTTTTTT

d_gene: NA
abundance: many
v_gene: TRBV27
j_gene: TRBJ2-7
CDR3aa: CASSVGSSYEQYF
CDR3nt: TGTGCCAGCAGTGTGGGGAGCTCCTACGAGCAGTACTTC

d_gene: NA
abundance: NA
v_gene: TRBV6-5
j_gene: TRBJ1-2
CDR3aa: CASSSQGGYGYTF
CDR3nt: TGTGCCAGCAGTTCCCAGGGTGGCTATGGCTACACCTTC

d_gene: TRBD1
abundance: NA
v_gene: TRBV5-1
j_gene: TRBJ2-3
CDR3aa: CASSYGQGGADTQYF
CDR3nt: TGCGCCAGCAGCTATGGACAGGGTGGGGCAGATACGCAGTATTTT

d_gene: TRBD1
abundance: NA
v_gene: TRBV5-6
j_gene: TRBJ2-4
CDR3aa: CASSFLGTGERRAKNIQYF
CDR3nt: TGTGCCAGCAGCTTTCTAGGGACAGGGGAACGGAGGGCCAAAAACATTCAGTACTTC

d_gene: TRBD2
abundance: NA
v_gene: TRBV9
j_gene: TRBJ2-5
CDR3aa: CASSVGSGGAVETQYF
CDR3nt: TGTGCCAGCAGCGTTGGGAGCGGGGGGGCGGTAGAGACCCAGTACTTC

d_gene: NA
abundance: NA
v_gene: TRBV7-3
j_gene: TRBJ2-1
CDR3aa: CASSLNTWSQENNEQFF
CDR3nt: TGTGCCAGCAGCTTAAATACTTGGTCACAGGAGAACAATGAGCAGTTCTTC

d_gene: TRBD1
abundance: NA
v_gene: TRBV6-2/TRBV6-3
j_gene: TRBJ2-3
CDR3aa: CASTPGQAATDTQYF
CDR3nt: TGTGCCAGCACCCCCGGACAGGCTGCCACAGATACGCAGTATTTT

d_gene: TRBD2
abundance: many
v_gene: TRBV4-1
j_gene: TRBJ2-1
CDR3aa: CASSQNIPSGGPSSYNEQFF
CDR3nt: TGCGCCAGCAGCCAAAACATTCCTAGCGGGGGGCCGAGCTCCTACAATGAGCAGTTCTTC

d_gene: TRBD1
abundance: NA
v_gene: TRBV18
j_gene: TRBJ2-7
CDR3aa: CASSQTGTVASYEQYF
CDR3nt: TGTGCCAGCTCTCAAACCGGGACAGTTGCCTCCTACGAGCAGTACTTC

d_gene: TRBD1
abundance: NA
v_gene: TRBV5-1
j_gene: TRBJ1-2
CDR3aa: CASSGDRGRNYGYTF
CDR3nt: TGCGCCAGCAGCGGGGACAGGGGAAGAAACTATGGCTACACCTTC

d_gene: TRBD1
abundance: NA
v_gene: TRBV12-3/TRBV12-4
j_gene: TRBJ1-5
CDR3aa: CASSPLSGQGPQPQHF
CDR3nt: TGTGCCAGCAGTCCCCTTAGTGGACAGGGCCCTCAGCCCCAGCATTTT

d_gene: TRBD1
abundance: few
v_gene: TRBV18
j_gene: TRBJ2-1
CDR3aa: CASSPPGQGLYNEQFF
CDR3nt: TGTGCCAGCTCACCACCGGGACAGGGTTTATACAATGAGCAGTTCTTC

d_gene: NA
abundance: NA
v_gene: TRBV7-3
j_gene: TRBJ1-1
CDR3aa: CASSSGTVNPEAFF
CDR3nt: TGTGCCAGCAGCTCGGGGACCGTTAACCCTGAAGCTTTCTTT

d_gene: TRBD2
abundance: few
v_gene: TRBV11-2
j_gene: TRBJ2-3
CDR3aa: CASRLAGVDTQYF
CDR3nt: TGTGCCAGCAGACTAGCGGGGGTGGATACGCAGTATTTT

d_gene: NA
abundance: once
v_gene: TRBV21-1
j_gene: TRBJ1-1
CDR3aa: CASSPRGGGFCTEAFF
CDR3nt: TGTGCCAGCAGCCCTCGGGGGGGTGGGTTTTGTACTGAAGCTTTCTTT

d_gene: NA
abundance: NA
v_gene: TRBV2
j_gene: TRBJ1-5
CDR3aa: CASKVVGSGSNQPQHF
CDR3nt: TGTGCCAGCAAGGTCGTGGGTTCAGGTTCCAATCAGCCCCAGCATTTT

d_gene: NA
abundance: NA
v_gene: TRBV9
j_gene: TRBJ2-4
CDR3aa: CASSATLGGDRNIQYF
CDR3nt: TGTGCCAGCAGCGCCACTTTAGGGGGGGATAGGAACATTCAGTACTTC

d_gene: TRBD1
abundance: few
v_gene: TRBV27
j_gene: TRBJ1-6
CDR3aa: CASSLTGANYNSPLHF
CDR3nt: TGTGCCAGCAGTTTAACAGGGGCAAATTATAATTCACCCCTCCACTTT

d_gene: NA
abundance: NA
v_gene: TRBV20-1
j_gene: TRBJ2-7
CDR3aa: CSARDPGQGGSPYEQYF
CDR3nt: TGCAGTGCTAGAGACCCGGGCCAGGGAGGTTCCCCTTACGAGCAGTACTTC

d_gene: TRBD2
abundance: NA
v_gene: TRBV5-1
j_gene: TRBJ2-3
CDR3aa: CASSSSGGANTRYF
CDR3nt: TGCGCCAGCAGCTCTAGCGGGGGGGCAAATACGCGGTATTTT

d_gene: NA
abundance: NA
v_gene: TRBV6-5
j_gene: TRBJ2-3
CDR3aa: CASSYSTWGARTDTQYF
CDR3nt: TGTGCCAGCAGTTACTCTACTTGGGGGGCCCGCACAGATACGCAGTATTTT

d_gene: NA
abundance: NA
v_gene: TRBV21-1
j_gene: TRBJ1-1
CDR3aa: CASSKISLAGNTEAFF
CDR3nt: TGTGCCAGCAGCAAAATCTCCCTGGCGGGGAACACTGAAGCTTTCTTT

d_gene: TRBD1
abundance: NA
v_gene: TRBV29-1
j_gene: TRBJ1-2
CDR3aa: CSALTGSGYTF
CDR3nt: TGCAGCGCCCTGACAGGGTCAGGCTACACCTTC

d_gene: TRBD2
abundance: NA
v_gene: TRBV6-1
j_gene: TRBJ2-1
CDR3aa: CASSESSGGGRFEQFF
CDR3nt: TGTGCCAGCAGTGAAAGCTCTGGCGGGGGTCGGTTTGAGCAGTTCTTC

d_gene: NA
abundance: NA
v_gene: TRBV14
j_gene: TRBJ1-6
CDR3aa: CASSQSVTSPLHF
CDR3nt: TGTGCCAGCAGCCAATCCGTTACTTCACCCCTCCACTTT

d_gene: NA
abundance: NA
v_gene: TRBV12-3/TRBV12-4
j_gene: TRBJ1-1
CDR3aa: CATSPLGGTEAFF
CDR3nt: TGTGCCACCTCCCCATTAGGGGGAACTGAAGCTTTCTTT

d_gene: TRBD2
abundance: once
v_gene: TRBV7-2
j_gene: TRBJ2-7
CDR3aa: CASSETSGGLYEQYF
CDR3nt: TGTGCCAGCAGCGAAACTAGCGGGGGCCTCTACGAGCAGTACTTC

d_gene: NA
abundance: NA
v_gene: TRBV12-3/TRBV12-4
j_gene: TRBJ1-5
CDR3aa: CASSFDRKQPQHF
CDR3nt: TGTGCCAGCAGTTTCGACAGGAAGCAGCCCCAGCATTTT

d_gene: NA
abundance: few
v_gene: TRBV7-9
j_gene: TRBJ2-1
CDR3aa: CASTVGNEQFF
CDR3nt: TGTGCCAGCACGGTTGGGAATGAGCAGTTCTTC

d_gene: NA
abundance: NA
v_gene: TRBV28
j_gene: TRBJ1-6
CDR3aa: CASSLGTLGDSPLHF
CDR3nt: TGTGCCAGCAGTTTAGGGACTCTGGGGGATTCACCCCTCCACTTT

d_gene: NA
abundance: NA
v_gene: TRBV14
j_gene: TRBJ2-4
CDR3aa: CASSHPDKNIQYF
CDR3nt: TGTGCCAGCAGCCATCCGGACAAAAACATTCAGTACTTC

d_gene: NA
abundance: many
v_gene: TRBV29-1
j_gene: TRBJ2-3
CDR3aa: CSVAKALSSADTQYF
CDR3nt: TGCAGCGTTGCTAAGGCCCTTTCTAGCGCGGATACGCAGTATTTT

d_gene: TRBD1
abundance: few
v_gene: TRBV6-1
j_gene: TRBJ2-7
CDR3aa: CASSEGTGRYEQYF
CDR3nt: TGTGCCAGCAGTGAGGGGACAGGGAGGTACGAGCAGTACTTC

d_gene: TRBD1
abundance: few
v_gene: TRBV5-1
j_gene: TRBJ1-2
CDR3aa: CASSLEAGTGTGYTF
CDR3nt: TGCGCCAGCAGCTTGGAAGCCGGGACAGGGACTGGCTACACCTTC

d_gene: NA
abundance: NA
v_gene: TRBV5-1
j_gene: TRBJ2-5
CDR3aa: CASSKDSSYNEQYF
CDR3nt: TGCGCCAGCAGCAAGGACAGTTCCTACAATGAGCAGTACTTC

d_gene: NA
abundance: NA
v_gene: TRBV28
j_gene: TRBJ2-7
CDR3aa: CATSGTPYEQYF
CDR3nt: TGTGCCACCTCCGGGACACCCTACGAGCAGTACTTC

d_gene: NA
abundance: few
v_gene: TRBV29-1
j_gene: TRBJ1-2
CDR3aa: CSVGVAGAYGYTF
CDR3nt: TGCAGCGTTGGGGTCGCAGGTGCCTATGGCTACACCTTC

d_gene: NA
abundance: NA
v_gene: TRBV28
j_gene: TRBJ2-7
CDR3aa: CASSPPGDSYEQYF
CDR3nt: TGTGCCAGCAGTCCCCCAGGTGATTCCTACGAGCAGTACTTC

d_gene: TRBD1
abundance: NA
v_gene: TRBV29-1
j_gene: TRBJ2-3
CDR3aa: CSVDRQGAGDTQYF
CDR3nt: TGCAGCGTGGATAGACAGGGGGCCGGAGATACGCAGTATTTT

d_gene: NA
abundance: NA
v_gene: TRBV2
j_gene: TRBJ2-2
CDR3aa: CASSEARYGTGEPFF
CDR3nt: TGTGCCAGCAGTGAAGCGCGCTACGGGACCGGGGAGCCGTTTTTT